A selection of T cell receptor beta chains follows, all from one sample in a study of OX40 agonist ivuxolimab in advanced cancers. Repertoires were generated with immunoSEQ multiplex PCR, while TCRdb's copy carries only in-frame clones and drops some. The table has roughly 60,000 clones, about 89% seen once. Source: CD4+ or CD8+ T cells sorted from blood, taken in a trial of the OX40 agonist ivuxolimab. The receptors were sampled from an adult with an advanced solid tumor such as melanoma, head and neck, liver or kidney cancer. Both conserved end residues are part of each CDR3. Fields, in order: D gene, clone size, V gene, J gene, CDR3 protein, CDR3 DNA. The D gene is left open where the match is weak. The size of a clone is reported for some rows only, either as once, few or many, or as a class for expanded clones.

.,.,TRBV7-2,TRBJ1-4,CASSVYNEKLFF,TGTGCCAGCAGCGTATACAATGAAAAACTGTTTTTT
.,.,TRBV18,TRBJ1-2,CASSPPPGALYGYTF,TGTGCCAGCTCACCACCCCCAGGGGCCCTCTATGGCTACACCTTC
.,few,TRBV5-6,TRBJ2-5,CASSYPSLETQYF,TGTGCCAGCAGCTATCCTAGCTTGGAGACCCAGTACTTC
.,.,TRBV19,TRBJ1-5,CASRQYSNQPQHF,TGTGCCAGTAGGCAGTATAGCAATCAGCCCCAGCATTTT
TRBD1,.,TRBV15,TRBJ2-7,CATSRAGTGAYEQYF,TGTGCCACCAGCAGAGCCGGGACAGGGGCCTACGAGCAGTACTTC
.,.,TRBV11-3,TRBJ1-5,CASSLGGSNQPQHF,TGTGCCAGCAGCTTAGGGGGGAGCAATCAGCCCCAGCATTTT
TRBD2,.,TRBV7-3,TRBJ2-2,CASRSGLAGSNTGELFF,TGTGCCAGCAGATCGGGACTAGCGGGATCGAACACCGGGGAGCTGTTTTTT
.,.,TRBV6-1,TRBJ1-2,CASSEAGGYGYTF,TGTGCCAGCAGTGAAGCGGGTGGCTATGGCTACACCTTC
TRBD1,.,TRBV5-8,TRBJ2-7,CASSLGQGIYEQYF,TGTGCCAGCAGCTTGGGACAGGGGATCTACGAGCAGTACTTC
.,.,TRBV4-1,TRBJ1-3,CASSQAPPGNSGNTIYF,TGCGCCAGCAGCCAAGCCCCGCCAGGGAACTCTGGAAACACCATATATTTT
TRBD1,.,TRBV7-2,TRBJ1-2,CASSLGQGRGYTF,TGTGCCAGCAGCTTAGGACAGGGCCGTGGCTACACCTTC
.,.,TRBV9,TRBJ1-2,CASSPSTAVTNYGYTF,TGTGCCAGCAGCCCTAGCACGGCAGTTACCAACTATGGCTACACCTTC
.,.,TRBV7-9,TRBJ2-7,CASSVTYEQYF,TGTGCCAGCAGCGTGACCTACGAGCAGTACTTC
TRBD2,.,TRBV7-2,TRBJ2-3,CASRSTSGRGLDTQYF,TGTGCCAGCAGATCAACTAGCGGGAGGGGGTTAGATACGCAGTATTTT
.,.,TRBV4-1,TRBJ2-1,CASSQERWRGSNEQFF,TGCGCCAGCAGCCAAGAACGTTGGAGGGGGTCGAATGAGCAGTTCTTC
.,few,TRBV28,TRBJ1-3,CASSFGGFVGNTIYF,TGTGCCAGCAGTTTTGGGGGGTTCGTTGGAAACACCATATATTTT
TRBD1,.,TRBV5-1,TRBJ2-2,CASSIGQGRAGELFF,TGCGCCAGCAGCATCGGACAGGGCAGGGCCGGGGAGCTGTTTTTT
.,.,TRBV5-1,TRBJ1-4,CASSSGEENEKLFF,TGCGCCAGCAGCTCGGGGGAGGAAAATGAAAAACTGTTTTTT
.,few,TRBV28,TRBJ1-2,CASSPGPYGYTF,TGTGCCAGCAGTCCGGGACCGTACGGCTACACCTTC
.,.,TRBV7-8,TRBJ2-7,CASSLGSGGSFSYEQYF,TGTGCCAGCAGCTTAGGTTCCGGCGGGTCTTTCTCCTACGAGCAGTACTTC
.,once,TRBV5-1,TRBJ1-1,CASTTGTPLNTEAFF,TGCGCCAGCACCACCGGGACACCACTGAACACTGAAGCTTTCTTT
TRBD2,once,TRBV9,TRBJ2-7,CASSRSGRALYEQYF,TGTGCCAGCAGCCGGTCGGGGAGGGCCCTCTACGAGCAGTACTTC
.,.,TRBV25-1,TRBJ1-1,CASSEAPRDTEAFF,TGTGCCAGCAGTGAAGCCCCCAGGGACACTGAAGCTTTCTTT
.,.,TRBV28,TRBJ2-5,CASSLSGVLGSTQYF,TGTGCCAGCAGTTTGTCGGGGGTTTTGGGGTCGACCCAGTACTTC
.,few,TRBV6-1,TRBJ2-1,CASVTYNEQFF,TGTGCCAGCGTGACCTACAATGAGCAGTTCTTC
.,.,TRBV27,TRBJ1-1,CASSLRQGIMNTEAFF,TGTGCCAGCAGTTTACGGCAGGGGATCATGAACACTGAAGCTTTCTTT
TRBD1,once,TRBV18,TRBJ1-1,CASSPYPGGGTEAFF,TGTGCCAGCTCACCATACCCAGGGGGTGGTACTGAAGCTTTCTTT
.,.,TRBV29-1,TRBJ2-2,CSVSARTPKDTGELFF,TGCAGCGTTTCGGCCAGAACTCCCAAGGACACCGGGGAGCTGTTTTTT
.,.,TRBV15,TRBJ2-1,CATSEEKAFRQFF,TGTGCCACCAGCGAAGAGAAGGCTTTCCGTCAGTTCTTC
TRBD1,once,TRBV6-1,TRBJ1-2,CASSEAGGTGYGYTF,TGTGCCAGCAGTGAAGCGGGGGGGACAGGCTATGGCTACACCTTC
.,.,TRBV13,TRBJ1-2,CASSLVEGMNYGYTF,TGTGCCAGCAGCTTAGTAGAGGGGATGAACTATGGCTACACCTTC
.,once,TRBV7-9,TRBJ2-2,CARRGTGETGELFF,TGTGCCCGCAGGGGGACGGGAGAGACCGGGGAGCTGTTTTTT
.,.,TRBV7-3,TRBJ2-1,CASSSPGTPNEQFF,TGTGCCAGCAGCTCCCCCGGGACCCCCAATGAGCAGTTCTTC
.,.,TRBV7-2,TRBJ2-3,CASSQAQSRGATDTQYF,TGTGCCAGCAGCCAGGCGCAGAGCAGGGGGGCCACAGATACACAGTATTTT
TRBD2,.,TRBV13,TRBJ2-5,CASSSTRLAGDYQETQYF,TGTGCCAGCAGCTCCACTCGGCTAGCGGGCGATTACCAAGAGACCCAGTACTTC
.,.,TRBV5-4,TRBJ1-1,CASSLGHVNTEAFF,TGTGCCAGCAGCTTGGGACATGTGAACACTGAAGCTTTCTTT
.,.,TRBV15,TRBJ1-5,CATSRGTNQPQHF,TGTGCCACCAGCAGGGGGACAAATCAGCCCCAGCATTTT
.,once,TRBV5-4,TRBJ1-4,CASSLGQDEKLFF,TGTGCCAGCAGCTTGGGGCAGGATGAAAAACTGTTTTTT
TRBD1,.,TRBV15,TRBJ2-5,CATSTTGVEEETQYF,TGTGCCACCAGCACGACAGGGGTAGAGGAAGAGACCCAGTACTTC
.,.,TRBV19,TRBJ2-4,CASSIRTAAKNIQYF,TGTGCCAGTAGTATCCGGACAGCCGCCAAAAACATTCAGTACTTC
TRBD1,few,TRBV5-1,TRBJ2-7,CASSLSTGTGTYEQYF,TGCGCCAGCAGCTTGAGTACCGGGACAGGGACCTACGAGCAGTACTTC
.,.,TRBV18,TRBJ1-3,CASSPERVFGNTIYF,TGTGCCAGCTCACCGGAAAGGGTTTTTGGAAACACCATATATTTT
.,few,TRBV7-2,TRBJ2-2,CASRQMGLATNTGELFF,TGTGCCAGCAGGCAAATGGGGCTAGCGACGAACACCGGGGAGCTGTTTTTT
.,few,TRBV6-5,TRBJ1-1,CASIKLGQLNTEAFF,TGTGCCAGCATTAAACTCGGACAGTTGAACACTGAAGCTTTCTTT
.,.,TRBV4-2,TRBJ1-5,CASSQDNQPQHF,TGTGCCAGCAGCCAAGACAATCAGCCCCAGCATTTT
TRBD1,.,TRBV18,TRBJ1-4,CASSLGQVGEKLFF,TGTGCCAGCTCACTCGGACAGGTTGGTGAAAAACTGTTTTTT
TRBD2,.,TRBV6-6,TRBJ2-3,CASSGGTSGRATQYF,TGTGCCAGCAGTGGAGGGACTAGCGGGAGGGCTACGCAGTATTTT
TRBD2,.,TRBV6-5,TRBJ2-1,CASSLRASGSNEQFF,TGTGCCAGCAGTCTCCGGGCTAGCGGGAGCAATGAGCAGTTCTTC
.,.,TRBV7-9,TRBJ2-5,CASSPSGSGAGETQYF,TGTGCCAGCAGCCCTTCAGGTTCGGGGGCCGGGGAGACCCAGTACTTC
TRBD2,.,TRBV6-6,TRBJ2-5,CASSWGLTRTQYF,TGTGCCAGCAGTTGGGGACTAACGAGGACCCAGTACTTC
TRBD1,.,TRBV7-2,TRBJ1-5,CASSFTGGAQGQPQHF,TGTGCCAGCAGCTTCACAGGGGGGGCACAGGGGCAGCCCCAGCATTTT